This T cell receptor beta chain came from a study of T cells in Graves' hyperthyroidism and ophthalmopathy. The study's findings and limits: The majority of expanded thyroid clonotypes above 0.001 also appeared in blood.

Ahead of any ophthalmopathy symptoms, the blood sample was obtained at the first diagnosis of hyperthyroidism. The PBMCs studied were ones that came from 10 ml fresh peripheral blood. Amplification of TCR beta CDR3 regions used RNA as the template. Researchers ran a first-round RT-PCR on the TCR CDR3 using the HTBI primer set. TCRdb fed the multiplex PCR reads into MiXCR, producing one record per CDR3 protein. This table holds about 720,000 distinct CDR3 sequences, about 19% found once. Comments on this clonotype: Its target is unknown.

In germline, CDR1 is ENHRY, CDR2 SYGVKD. This CDR3 is 14 amino acids long. After removal of 6 bases from V and 4 bases from J, the junction contained 3 bases not matched to a gene. The chain is built from TRBV10-3 and TRBJ2-4; 10 nucleotides line up with TRBD1. The material sequenced was blood. The clonotype comes from a woman aged 50 to 60 with Graves' hyperthyroidism that later progressed to Graves' ophthalmopathy. In DNA, the CDR3 is TGTGCCATCAGGGGGACAGGGGCAAAAAACATTCAGTACTTC. Its translation is CAIRGTGAKNIQYF.